These 32 T cell receptor beta chains came from one sample sequenced in a study of T cell repertoires in cytomegalovirus infection. TCRdb re-called the reads through MiXCR, storing one row per CDR3 protein. The profile shows around 630,000 distinct CDR3 sequences, roughly 26% of them singletons. Input material: CD8+ T cells from PBMCs. The receptors come from a human donor in good health (CMV status not recorded). Some clones in this sample may be carry-over from other donors' samples.

The V call is TRBV10-2, the J call TRBJ2-7, with D perhaps TRBD2 (6 bases). Germline lookup yields CDR1 WSHSY and CDR2 SAAADI. This CDR3 region has 14 residues. V was clipped by 4 bases and J by 0 bases, with 10 bases between them. The CDR3 protein is CASSVGGISYEQYF. The CDR3 DNA follows: TGCGCCAGCAGTGTGGGGGGAATCTCCTACGAGCAGTACTTC.

This clonotype was detected many times. This chain connects TRBV7-6 to TRBJ1-1; unclear D gene. This CDR3 is built from 12 residues. The V end was cut by 5 bases, the J end by 4 bases, with 8 bases between. Germline CDR1 reads SGHVS; CDR2 reads FNYEAQ. CDR3 sequence (DNA): TGTGCCAGCAGCCTACTATCCACTGAAGCTTTCTTT. This translates into CASSLLSTEAFF.

To note about this clonotype: A single base separates this from a much larger clone, so it may be a read error. The chain recombines TRBV7-3 with TRBJ1-2, with 12 nucleotides matching TRBD1. The germline V gene has CDR1 SGHTA and CDR2 FQGTGA. The CDR3 runs to 17 residues. CDR3 bases: TGTACCAGCAGCCTATCCGGGACAGGGGGCGCTTTGGATGGCTACACCTTC. Protein: CTSSLSGTGGALDGYTF.

This clonotype came up many times. The chain has TRBV2 and TRBJ2-1; weak D call: TRBD2 (5 bases). This CDR3 contains 13 residues. V dropped 6 bases and J dropped 8 bases, with 14 bases sitting between them. Germline assignment: CDR1 SNHLY and CDR2 FYNNEI. The CDR3 sequence is CASRDRDGDEQFF. CDR3 coding DNA: TGTGCCAGCAGGGATCGGGATGGGGATGAGCAGTTCTTC.

The chain links TRBV29-1 to TRBJ2-1, with TRBD1 identical over 9 bases. Trimming removed 6 bases from V and 5 bases from J; junction bases left unmatched: 8. CDR1 and CDR2 (germline): SQVTM, ANQGSEA. The CDR3 has 14 amino acids. CDR3 region: CSVPGTGRHNEQFF. In DNA form, the CDR3 reads TGCAGCGTACCCGGGACAGGGCGCCACAATGAGCAGTTCTTC.

The chain employs TRBV6-4 and TRBJ2-7; unclear D gene. CDR1 and CDR2 (germline): MRHNA, SNTAGT. The CDR3 is 13 residues long. V was cut by 4 bases and J by 2 bases, with 9 bases left in between. The CDR3 DNA reads as TGTGCCAGCAGTGTTGGGGAAACCTACGAGCAGTACGTC. It encodes CASSVGETYEQYV.

The V call is TRBV19, the J call TRBJ1-1, with D possibly TRBD1 on 5 matching bases. The CDR3 consists of 12 residues. CDR1 is LNHDA, CDR2 SQIVND, per germline (reference sequence). Trimming removed 9 bases from V and 7 bases from J, with 15 bases in between. This CDR3 reads CASRGGGFEAFF. The CDR3, as DNA: TGTGCCAGCCGGGGCGGGGGGTTTGAAGCTTTCTTT.

This chain joins TRBV20-1 and TRBJ1-2; 7 bases are a match to TRBD1. Germline V gene sequence: CDR1 DFQATT, CDR2 SNEGSKA (reference sequence). CDR3 length: 17 residues. V lost 0 bases to trimming and J lost 3 bases; unmatched junction nucleotides: 13. CDR3: CSARDQGGMPPYYGYTF. Written as DNA, the CDR3 is TGCAGTGCTAGAGATCAGGGGGGCATGCCGCCTTACTATGGCTACACCTTC.

This chain uses TRBV7-2 with TRBJ1-1, with D perhaps TRBD1 (6 bases). The CDR3 sequence is 13 residues long. Germline V lookup: CDR1 SGHTA, CDR2 FQGNSA. Trimming pared 6 bases from V and 5 bases from J, leaving 13 bases between. CDR3 DNA sequence: TGTGCCAGCAGTCCGAACAGGGAGACTGAAGCTTTCTTT. Amino acids: CASSPNRETEAFF.

This clonotype was found a few times. The chain is built from TRBV20-1 and TRBJ2-2; 8 bases agree with TRBD2. CDR3 length: 11 amino acids. J lost 8 bases, V lost 6 bases, and 2 bases had no gene match. Germline values: CDR1 DFQATT, CDR2 SNEGSKA (reference sequence). The CDR3 bases are TGCAGTGCCCGGGGGGGAGGGGAGCTGTTTTTT. Translating gives CSARGGGELFF.

This clonotype was recorded at least ten times. The CDR3 coding sequence is TGTGCCAGCAGTTTTGGTGACGGTCCCTACGAGCAGTACGTC. It yields the protein CASSFGDGPYEQYV. The chain uses TRBV12-3 or TRBV12-4 and TRBJ2-7; D is undetermined. V shed 3 bases and J shed 2 bases, with 11 bases lying between them. This CDR3 comprises 14 residues.

The J gene is TRBJ2-3, the V gene TRBV20-1; 10 bases match TRBD2. V shed 3 bases, J shed 7 bases, and the junction held 10 bases outside the gene matches. The germline CDR1 and CDR2 sequences are DFQATT and SNEGSKA (reference sequence). This CDR3 comprises 15 residues. The CDR3 nucleotides read TGCAGTGCTAGGGGTCCTAGCGGGGGACTTAATACGCAGTATTTT. Protein: CSARGPSGGLNTQYF.

This clonotype was recorded at least ten times. For the CDR3, the DNA is TGTGCCAGCAGCCCTAGCGGGGGGTTCTACAATGAGCAGTTCTTC. It is translated as CASSPSGGFYNEQFF. The chain has TRBV28 and TRBJ2-1, with 11 bases fitting TRBD2. V lost 6 bases and J lost 3; bases outside the gene matches: 4. This CDR3 is 15 amino acids long. Germline V gene data show CDR1 as MDHEN and CDR2 as SYDVKM. Together with reference TRBV28 and TRBJ2-1, the CDR3 gives the full variable domain: DVKVTQSSRYLVKRTGEKVFLECVQDMDHENMFWYRQDPGLGLRLIYFSYDVKMKEKGDIPEGYSVSREKKERFSLILESASTNQTSMYLCASSPSGGFYNEQFFGPGTRLTVL.

In its sample, this clonotype was seen a few times. The chain joins TRBV20-1 to TRBJ2-1; 8 positions match TRBD1. V dropped 2 bases and J dropped 4; count of bases not matched to a gene: 10. The germline CDR1 and CDR2 sequences are DFQATT and SNEGSKA (reference sequence). The CDR3 consists of 16 residues. CDR3 DNA: TGCAGTGCTAGAATTCTAACGCAGGGGGCTTACAATGAGCAGTTCTTC. Translating it yields CSARILTQGAYNEQFF.

This clonotype was seen ten or more times. The chain is built from TRBV7-2 and TRBJ2-6; D gene uncertain. The CDR3 loop spans 14 amino acids. Trimming cost V 3 bases and J 2 bases, with 5 bases left between them. The V gene's germline CDR1 is SGHTA and CDR2 FQGNSA. The chain's CDR3 is CASSFIPGANVLTF. In nucleotides, the CDR3 is TGTGCCAGCAGCTTTATCCCTGGGGCCAACGTCCTGACTTTC.

The chain joins TRBV19 to TRBJ2-1; the D gene is possibly TRBD2 (7 bases). The ends were cut back, 5 bases at V and 16 bases at J, with 18 bases in the middle. This CDR3 spans 12 amino acids. From germline, CDR1 is LNHDA and CDR2 SQIVND (reference sequence). The CDR3 loop is CASSAGGGPLFF. The CDR3 nucleotides are TGTGCCAGTAGTGCCGGCGGGGGCCCCCTTTTCTTC.

This clonotype was seen only a few times. The genes are TRBV29-1 and TRBJ1-2, with D hard to call. Germline V gives CDR1 SQVTM, CDR2 ANQGSEA. The CDR3 is 11 amino acids. V lost 4 bases, J lost 6 bases, and 9 bases lay in between. The CDR3 DNA reads as TGCAGCGTTGTTCTGGGCAATGGCTACACCTTC. Translated, it gives CSVVLGNGYTF.

The chain employs TRBV20-1 and TRBJ2-5, with D tentatively TRBD1 or TRBD2 (5 bases each). The CDR3 extends over 15 amino acids. Trimming removed 0 bases at V and 3 bases at J, with 14 bases between. CDR1 is DFQATT, CDR2 SNEGSKA, per germline (reference sequence). The CDR3: CSAREGDRGKETQYF. CDR3 bases: TGCAGTGCTAGAGAGGGGGATCGAGGGAAAGAGACCCAGTACTTC.

The rearrangement joins TRBV2 to TRBJ2-1; 9 nucleotides align to TRBD2. Germline V lookup: CDR1 SNHLY, CDR2 FYNNEI. The V and J ends lost 3 bases and 8 bases, in that order; junction bases with no gene match: 8. The CDR3 has 15 residues. CDR3 sequence reads: CASSDSSIAGDEQFF. In DNA form, the CDR3 reads TGTGCCAGCAGTGACTCATCGATAGCGGGGGATGAGCAGTTCTTC.

Of note for this clonotype: A much more abundant neighbour one base away suggests this may be a read error. The chain uses TRBV11-2 and TRBJ2-1, with 9 nucleotides matching TRBD2. This CDR3 region has 17 residues. CDR1 and CDR2 from the germline V gene are SGHAT and FQNNGV. DNA of the CDR3: TGTGCCAGCAGCTTAGATCTAAGACTAGCGGTCCTGGATGAGCGGTTCTTC. Translating gives CASSLDLRLAVLDERFF.

The gene calls are TRBV15 and TRBJ2-1; tentatively, D is TRBD2 (5 bases). Per germline, CDR1 LNHNV and CDR2 YYDKDF (reference sequence). V gave up 4 bases and J gave up 0 bases, with 10 bases separating them. This CDR3 contains 15 residues. The CDR3 sequence is CATSTGLSSYNEQFF. In DNA form, the CDR3 reads TGTGCCACCAGCACAGGACTTAGCTCCTACAATGAGCAGTTCTTC.

V usage is TRBV20-1 and J usage is TRBJ1-1, with a tentative D call TRBD1 (6 bases). V lost 0 bases and J lost 6, with 14 bases in between. The length of the CDR3 is 14 residues. The germline V gene encodes CDR1 DFQATT and CDR2 SNEGSKA (reference sequence). CDR3 sequence: CSARDLQGGPEAFF. The CDR3 DNA reads as TGCAGTGCTAGAGATCTACAGGGAGGGCCTGAAGCTTTCTTT.

This clonotype has a handful of counts. CDR3 in amino acids: CSATLSDTTDTQYF. CDR3 nucleotides: TGCAGTGCTACCCTTAGCGATACCACAGATACGCAGTATTTT. This chain uses TRBV20-1 with TRBJ2-3, with D possibly TRBD2 on 5 matching bases. The CDR3 consists of 14 residues. The germline V gene has CDR1 DFQATT and CDR2 SNEGSKA (reference sequence). The V and J ends lost 4 bases and 2 bases respectively, with 13 bases between them.

In its sample, this clonotype was seen a few times. The CDR3 loop is CATSRVGTTEETQYF. The CDR3 bases are TGTGCCACCAGCAGAGTAGGGACAACCGAAGAGACCCAGTACTTC. The genes are TRBV15 and TRBJ2-5; tentative D call: TRBD1 (6 bases). V was cut by 1 base and J by 3 bases, with 12 bases left in between. CDR3 length equals 15 residues. Germline V gives CDR1 LNHNV, CDR2 YYDKDF (reference sequence). The full variable domain, completed using reference TRBV15 and TRBJ2-5, is DAMVIQNPRYQVTQFGKPVTLSCSQTLNHNVMYWYQQKSSQAPKLLFHYYDKDFNNEADTPDNFQSRRPNTSFCFLDIRSPGLGDTAMYLCATSRVGTTEETQYFGPGTRLLVL.

This clonotype was seen once. The rearrangement uses TRBV5-6 and TRBJ2-1; 10 bases are a match to TRBD2. The J segment lost 6 bases and the V segment lost 4 bases, leaving 7 bases of the junction unmatched. The V gene's germline CDR1 is SGHDT and CDR2 YYEEEE. This CDR3 has 15 amino acids. This CDR3 is CASSEGTSASNEQFF. The CDR3 nucleotides read TGTGCCAGCAGCGAAGGGACTAGCGCTAGCAATGAGCAGTTCTTC.

There are many counts of this clonotype. V usage is TRBV6-6 and J usage is TRBJ1-5; 8 bases are a match to TRBD1. V was clipped by 6 bases and J by 3 bases; unmatched bases: 4. This CDR3 is 14 amino acids long. CDR1 and CDR2 (germline): MNHNY, SVGAGI (reference sequence). CDR3 coding DNA: TGTGCCAGCAGCCTACAGGGGGTCAATCAGCCCCAGCATTTT. This codes for CASSLQGVNQPQHF.

V and J are TRBV13 and TRBJ2-5; a weak D match, TRBD1 (6 bases). CDR1 is PRHDT and CDR2 is FYEKMQ in the germline V gene (reference sequence). The CDR3 is 14 amino acids. Between the trimmed V and J ends, which lost 5 bases and 5 bases, there was a span of 15 bases. The CDR3 nucleotides read TGTGCCAGCAGCCAAAGGACAGCCGGCGAGACCCAGTACTTC. Translating it yields CASSQRTAGETQYF.

This clonotype was picked up many times. The rearrangement joins TRBV7-6 to TRBJ2-1; D is perhaps TRBD1 or TRBD2 (6 bases each). This CDR3 spans 15 amino acids. Germline CDR1 and CDR2: SGHVS and FNYEAQ. V shed 4 bases and J shed 6 bases, with 16 bases lying between them. The CDR3 DNA is TGTGCCAGCAGCTGCCCGGAGGGGGTTTGCAATGAGCAGTTCTTC. Translation: CASSCPEGVCNEQFF.

The CDR3 DNA reads TGCGCCAGCAGCCCCACGGGGCAGGGAGGGACCTACGAGCAGTACGTC. Translated, it gives CASSPTGQGGTYEQYV. The chain has TRBV23-1 and TRBJ2-7; 7 nucleotides match TRBD2. TRBV23-1 is sorted into the ORF group, with uncertain function. This CDR3 is 16 amino acids long. After removal of 6 bases from V and 2 bases from J, the junction contained 13 bases not matched to a gene.

The sample holds a few counts of this clonotype. The chain recombines TRBV6-2 or TRBV6-3 with TRBJ2-7; TRBD1 matches at 7 bases. The ends lost 2 bases at V and 0 bases at J; junction bases unmatched: 1. The CDR3 extends over 14 amino acids. From germline, CDR1 is MNHEY and CDR2 SVGEGT. The CDR3 loop is CASSYGDSSYEQYV. CDR3 nucleotides: TGTGCCAGCAGTTACGGGGACAGCTCCTACGAGCAGTACGTC.

This clonotype occurred a few times. CDR3 region: CASNPLAGGAGDTQYF. CDR3 DNA: TGTGCCAGCAATCCACTAGCGGGGGGGGCCGGGGATACGCAGTATTTT. The rearrangement uses TRBV6-1 and TRBJ2-3; 13 positions match TRBD2. This CDR3 region has 16 residues. V shed 7 bases and J 6 bases; nucleotides not matched to a gene: 10. CDR1 is MNHNS and CDR2 is SASEGT in the germline V gene.

V usage is TRBV7-2 and J usage is TRBJ1-5; D is undetermined. The length of the CDR3 is 14 residues. In germline, CDR1 is SGHTA, CDR2 FQGNSA. V was trimmed by 3 bases and J by 3 bases, leaving 9 bases between them. The CDR3 DNA follows: TGTGCCAGCAGCTTTTTTCTGGACAATCAGCCCCAGCATTTT. It translates to CASSFFLDNQPQHF.